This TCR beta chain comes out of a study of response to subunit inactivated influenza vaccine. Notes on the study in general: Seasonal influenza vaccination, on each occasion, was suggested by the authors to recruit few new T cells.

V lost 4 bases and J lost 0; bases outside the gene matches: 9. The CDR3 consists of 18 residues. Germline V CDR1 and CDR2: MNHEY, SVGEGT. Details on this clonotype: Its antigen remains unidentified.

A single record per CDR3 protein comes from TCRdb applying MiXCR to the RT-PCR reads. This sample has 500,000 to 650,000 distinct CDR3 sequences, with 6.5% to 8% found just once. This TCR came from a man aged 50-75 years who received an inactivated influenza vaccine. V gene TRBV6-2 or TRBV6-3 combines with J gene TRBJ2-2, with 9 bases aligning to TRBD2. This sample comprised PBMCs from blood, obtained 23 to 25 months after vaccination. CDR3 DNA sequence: TGTGCCAGCAGTTCCACCCGACTAGCGGATGCGAACACCGGGGAGCTGTTTTTT. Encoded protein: CASSSTRLADANTGELFF.